This T cell receptor (beta chain) was identified in a study of cytomegalovirus exposure and HLA in healthy donors. The CDR3 covers 15 residues. V was pared by 3 bases and J by 1 base, with 9 bases between. Germline V CDR1 and CDR2: SGHTA, FQGNSA. 60 Vbeta and 13 Jbeta primers were used in PCR. Measured with immunoSEQ multiplex PCR; TCRdb has only the in-frame clones, and not every one. Here the sample spans 150,000 to 200,000 clones, 65% to 85% being singletons. The chain carries TRBV7-2 and TRBJ2-2; D is unresolved. The sequenced sample consisted of PBMCs. This TCR came from a male donor in good health and CMV-seropositive. DNA of the CDR3: TGTGCCAGCAGCTTTAATCTAATGAACACCGGGGAGCTGTTTTTT. Protein product: CASSFNLMNTGELFF.